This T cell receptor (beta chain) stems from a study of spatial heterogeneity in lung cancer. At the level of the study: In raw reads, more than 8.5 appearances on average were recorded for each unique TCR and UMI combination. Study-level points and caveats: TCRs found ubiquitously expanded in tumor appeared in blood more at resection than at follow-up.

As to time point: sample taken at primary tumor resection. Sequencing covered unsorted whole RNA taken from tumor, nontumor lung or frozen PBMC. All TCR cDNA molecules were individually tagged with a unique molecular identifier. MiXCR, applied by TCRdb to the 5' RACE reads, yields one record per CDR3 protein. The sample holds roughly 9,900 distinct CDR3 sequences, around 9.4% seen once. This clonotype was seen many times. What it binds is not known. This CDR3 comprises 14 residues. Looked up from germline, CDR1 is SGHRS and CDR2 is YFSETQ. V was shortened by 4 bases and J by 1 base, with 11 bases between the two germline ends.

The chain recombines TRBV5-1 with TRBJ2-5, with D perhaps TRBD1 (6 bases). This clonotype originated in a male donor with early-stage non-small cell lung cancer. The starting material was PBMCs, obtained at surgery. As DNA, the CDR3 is TGCGCCAGCAGCCTACAGGACAGCCAAGAGACCCAGTACTTC. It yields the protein CASSLQDSQETQYF.